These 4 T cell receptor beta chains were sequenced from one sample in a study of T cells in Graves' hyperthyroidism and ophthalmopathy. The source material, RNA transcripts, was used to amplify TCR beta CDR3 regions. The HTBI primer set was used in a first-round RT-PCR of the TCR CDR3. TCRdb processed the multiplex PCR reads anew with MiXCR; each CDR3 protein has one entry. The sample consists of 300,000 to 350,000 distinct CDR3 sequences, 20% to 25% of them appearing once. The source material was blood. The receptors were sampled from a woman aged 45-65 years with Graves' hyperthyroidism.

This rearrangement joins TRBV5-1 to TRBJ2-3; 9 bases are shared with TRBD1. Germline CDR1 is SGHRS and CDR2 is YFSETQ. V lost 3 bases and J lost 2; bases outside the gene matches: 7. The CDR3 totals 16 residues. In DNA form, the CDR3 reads TGCGCCAGCAGCTACAGGGGGCTTTCCACCACAGATACGCAGTATTTT. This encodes CASSYRGLSTTDTQYF.

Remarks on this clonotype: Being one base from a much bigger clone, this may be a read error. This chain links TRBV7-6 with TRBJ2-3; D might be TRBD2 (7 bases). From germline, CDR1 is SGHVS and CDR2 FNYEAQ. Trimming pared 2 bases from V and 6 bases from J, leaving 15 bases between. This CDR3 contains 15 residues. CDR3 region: CASSLRGGGPDTQYF. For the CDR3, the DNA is TGTGCCAGCAGCTTAAGGGGCGGGGGCCCGGATACGCAGTATTTT. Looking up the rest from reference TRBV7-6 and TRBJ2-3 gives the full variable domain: GAGVSQSPRYKVTKRGQDVALRCDPISGHVSLYWYRQALGQGPEFLTYFNYEAQQDKSGLPNDRFSAERPEGSISTLTIQRTEQRDSAMYRCASSLRGGGPDTQYFGPGTRLTVL.

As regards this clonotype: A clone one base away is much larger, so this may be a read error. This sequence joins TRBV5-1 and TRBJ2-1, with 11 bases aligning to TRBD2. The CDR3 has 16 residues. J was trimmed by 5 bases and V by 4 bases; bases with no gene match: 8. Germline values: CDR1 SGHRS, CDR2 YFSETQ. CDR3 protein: CASSGSGTSGHNEQFF. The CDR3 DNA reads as TGCGCCAGCAGCGGCTCCGGGACTAGCGGACACAATGAGCAGTTCTTC.

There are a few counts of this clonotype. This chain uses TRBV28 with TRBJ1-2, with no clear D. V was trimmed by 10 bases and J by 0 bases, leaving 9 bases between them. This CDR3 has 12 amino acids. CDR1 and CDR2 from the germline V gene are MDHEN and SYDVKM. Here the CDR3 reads CATRYPNYGYTF. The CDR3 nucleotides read TGTGCCACTAGATACCCTAACTATGGCTACACCTTC.